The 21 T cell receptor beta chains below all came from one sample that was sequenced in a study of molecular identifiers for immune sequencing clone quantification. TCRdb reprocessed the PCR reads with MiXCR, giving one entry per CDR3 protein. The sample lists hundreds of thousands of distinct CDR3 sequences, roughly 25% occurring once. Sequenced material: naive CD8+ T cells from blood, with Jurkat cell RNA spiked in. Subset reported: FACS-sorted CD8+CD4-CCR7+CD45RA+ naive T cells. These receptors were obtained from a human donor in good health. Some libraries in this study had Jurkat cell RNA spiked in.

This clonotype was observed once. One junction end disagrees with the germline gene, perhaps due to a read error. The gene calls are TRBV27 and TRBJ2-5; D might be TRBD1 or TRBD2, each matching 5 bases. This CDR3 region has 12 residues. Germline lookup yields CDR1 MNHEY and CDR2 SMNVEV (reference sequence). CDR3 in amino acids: CASSTQSGTRYF. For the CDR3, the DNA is TGTGCCAGCAGTACCCAGTCGGGGACCCGGTACTTC.

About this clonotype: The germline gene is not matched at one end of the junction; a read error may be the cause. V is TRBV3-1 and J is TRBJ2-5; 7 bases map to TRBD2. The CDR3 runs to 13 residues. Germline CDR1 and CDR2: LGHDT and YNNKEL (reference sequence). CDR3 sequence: CASIESGRETRYF. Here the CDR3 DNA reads TGTGCCAGCATCGAGAGCGGGCGGGAGACCCGGTACTTC.

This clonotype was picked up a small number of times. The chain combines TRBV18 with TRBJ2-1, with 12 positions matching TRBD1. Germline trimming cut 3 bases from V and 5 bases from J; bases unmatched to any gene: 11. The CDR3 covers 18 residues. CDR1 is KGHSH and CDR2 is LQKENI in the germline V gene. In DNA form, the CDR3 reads TGTGCCAGCTCACCCTACGGCCCGGGACAGGGGGCCCACAATGAGCAGTTCTTC. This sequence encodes CASSPYGPGQGAHNEQFF.

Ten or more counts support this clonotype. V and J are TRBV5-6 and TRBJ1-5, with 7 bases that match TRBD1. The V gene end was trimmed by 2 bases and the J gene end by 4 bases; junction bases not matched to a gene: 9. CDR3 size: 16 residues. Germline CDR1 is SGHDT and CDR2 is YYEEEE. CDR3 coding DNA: TGTGCCAGCAGCTTAGGGGCAGGGGGGACTAATCAGCCCCAGCATTTT. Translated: CASSLGAGGTNQPQHF.

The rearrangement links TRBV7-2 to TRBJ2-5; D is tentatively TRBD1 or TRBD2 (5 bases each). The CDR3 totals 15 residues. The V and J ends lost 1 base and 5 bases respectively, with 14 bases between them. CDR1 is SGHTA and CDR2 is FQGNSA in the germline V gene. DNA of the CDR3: TGTGCCAGCAGCTTAGTAGCGTGGGGGTGGGAGACCCAGTACTTC. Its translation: CASSLVAWGWETQYF.

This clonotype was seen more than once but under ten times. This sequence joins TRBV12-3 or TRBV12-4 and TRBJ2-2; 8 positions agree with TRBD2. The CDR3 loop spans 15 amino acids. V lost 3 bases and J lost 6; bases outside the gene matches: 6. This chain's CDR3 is CASSFQREYPGELFF. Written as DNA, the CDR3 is TGTGCCAGCAGTTTCCAGCGGGAGTATCCCGGGGAGCTGTTTTTT.

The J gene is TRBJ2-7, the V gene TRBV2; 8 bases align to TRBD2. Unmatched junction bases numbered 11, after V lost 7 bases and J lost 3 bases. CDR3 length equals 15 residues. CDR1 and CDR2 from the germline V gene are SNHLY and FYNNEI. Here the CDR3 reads CASTPVGRGLYEQYF. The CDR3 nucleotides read TGTGCCAGCACCCCGGTCGGGAGGGGTCTCTACGAGCAGTACTTC.

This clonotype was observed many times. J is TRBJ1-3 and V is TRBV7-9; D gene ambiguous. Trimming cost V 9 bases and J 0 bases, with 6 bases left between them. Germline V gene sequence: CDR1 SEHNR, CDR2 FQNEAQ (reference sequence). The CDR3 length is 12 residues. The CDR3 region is CASLNSGNTIYF. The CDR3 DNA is TGTGCCAGTTTAAACTCTGGAAACACCATATATTTT.

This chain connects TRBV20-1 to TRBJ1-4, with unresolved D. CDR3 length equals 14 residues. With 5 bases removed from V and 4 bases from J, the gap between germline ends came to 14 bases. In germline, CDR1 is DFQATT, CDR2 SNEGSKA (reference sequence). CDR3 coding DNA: TGCAGTGCTGGTCGCCTGGAAAATAATGAAAAACTGTTTTTT. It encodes CSAGRLENNEKLFF.

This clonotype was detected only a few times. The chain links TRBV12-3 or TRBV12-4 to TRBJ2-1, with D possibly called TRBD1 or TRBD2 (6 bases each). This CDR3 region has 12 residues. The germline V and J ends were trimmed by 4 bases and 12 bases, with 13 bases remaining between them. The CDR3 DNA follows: TGTGCCAGCAGTTCTGGGGGGCTGGCGCAGTTCTTC. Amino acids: CASSSGGLAQFF.

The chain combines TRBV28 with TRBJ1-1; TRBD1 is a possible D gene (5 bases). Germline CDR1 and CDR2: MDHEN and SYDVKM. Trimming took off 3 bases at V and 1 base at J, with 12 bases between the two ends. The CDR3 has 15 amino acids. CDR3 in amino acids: CASSFLGGTNTEAFF. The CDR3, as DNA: TGTGCCAGCAGTTTCCTGGGGGGGACGAACACTGAAGCTTTCTTT.

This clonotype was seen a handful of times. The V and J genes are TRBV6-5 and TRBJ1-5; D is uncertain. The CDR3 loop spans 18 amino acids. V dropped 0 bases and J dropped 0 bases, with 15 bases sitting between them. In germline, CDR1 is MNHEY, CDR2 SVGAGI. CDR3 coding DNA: TGTGCCAGCAGTTACTCGATCGGGGAGCTACATAGCAATCAGCCCCAGCATTTT. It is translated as CASSYSIGELHSNQPQHF.

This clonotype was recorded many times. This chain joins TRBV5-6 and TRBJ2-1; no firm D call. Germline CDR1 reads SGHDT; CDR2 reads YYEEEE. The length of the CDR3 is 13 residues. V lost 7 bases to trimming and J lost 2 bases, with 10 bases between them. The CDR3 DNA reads TGTGCCAGCCGTCGTGGGGCCTACAATGAGCAGTTCTTC. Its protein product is CASRRGAYNEQFF.

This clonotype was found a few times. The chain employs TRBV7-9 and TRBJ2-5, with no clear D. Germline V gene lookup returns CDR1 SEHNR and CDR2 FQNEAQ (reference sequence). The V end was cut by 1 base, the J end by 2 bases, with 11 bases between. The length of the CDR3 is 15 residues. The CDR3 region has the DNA TGTGCCAGCAGCTTAGTTTCTATAAGACAAGAGACCCAGTACTTC. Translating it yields CASSLVSIRQETQYF.

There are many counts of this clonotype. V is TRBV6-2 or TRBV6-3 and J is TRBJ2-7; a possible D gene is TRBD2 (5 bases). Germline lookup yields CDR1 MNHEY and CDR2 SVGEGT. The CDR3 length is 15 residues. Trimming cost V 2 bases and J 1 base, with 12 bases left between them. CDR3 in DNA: TGTGCCAGCAGTTACCCACGGGAATGGTCCTACGAGCAGTACTTC. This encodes CASSYPREWSYEQYF.

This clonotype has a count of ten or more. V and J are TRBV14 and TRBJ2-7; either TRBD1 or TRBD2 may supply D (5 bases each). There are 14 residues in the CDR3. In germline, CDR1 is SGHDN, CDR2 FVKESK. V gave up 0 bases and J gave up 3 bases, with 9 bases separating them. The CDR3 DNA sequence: TGTGCCAGCAGCCAAGATTTTGGGGGCTACGAGCAGTACTTC. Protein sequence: CASSQDFGGYEQYF.

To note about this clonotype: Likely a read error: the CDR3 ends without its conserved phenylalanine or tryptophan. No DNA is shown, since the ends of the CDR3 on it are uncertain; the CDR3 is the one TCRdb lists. The CDR3 sequence is CTSNQDNWGQGLSAQSL. J is TRBJ2-7 and V is TRBV4-3; the D segment call TRBD1 is taken from the table without a DNA check. Per germline, CDR1 LGHNA and CDR2 YSLEER. The CDR3 contains 17 residues when both ends are counted.

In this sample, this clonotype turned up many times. In DNA form, the CDR3 reads TGTGCCAGCAGTGAAGCAGGCGGGGGGGCTACAGATACGCAGTATTTT. Protein product: CASSEAGGGATDTQYF. V is TRBV6-1 and J is TRBJ2-3; 9 nucleotides agree with TRBD2. Per the germline V gene, CDR1 is MNHNS and CDR2 is SASEGT. V lost 0 bases, J lost 3 bases, and 4 bases stayed unmatched. This CDR3 contains 16 residues.

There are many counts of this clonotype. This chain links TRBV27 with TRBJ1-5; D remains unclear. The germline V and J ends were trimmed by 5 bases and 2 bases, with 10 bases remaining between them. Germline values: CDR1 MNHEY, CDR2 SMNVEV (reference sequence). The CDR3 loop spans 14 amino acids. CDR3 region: CASSPLSGNQPQHF. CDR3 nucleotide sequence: TGTGCCAGCAGTCCTTTATCCGGCAATCAGCCCCAGCATTTT.

The DNA of the CDR3 is TGTGCCAGCAGCTTACCCCCTAGCGGAAACACAGATACGCAGTATTTT. This sequence encodes CASSLPPSGNTDTQYF. This rearrangement joins TRBV11-2 to TRBJ2-3; 7 nucleotides line up with TRBD2. The CDR3 contains 16 residues. The V and J ends lost 2 bases and 2 bases, in that order; junction bases with no gene match: 7. The germline V gene encodes CDR1 SGHAT and CDR2 FQNNGV.

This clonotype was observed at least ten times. The CDR3 spells CASGPPGQLGTEAFF. In DNA, the CDR3 is TGTGCTAGTGGACCCCCGGGACAGCTAGGAACTGAAGCTTTCTTT. The chain couples TRBV12-5 to TRBJ1-1, with 7 bases aligning to TRBD1. V lost 6 bases and J lost 5; bases outside the gene matches: 12. The length of the CDR3 is 15 residues. CDR1 and CDR2 from the germline V gene are LGHNT and FRNRAP.